A selection of T cell receptor beta chains follows, all from one sample in a study of shared clonotypes between healthy human individuals. This table comes from immunoSEQ multiplex PCR, and its TCRdb copy is limited to in-frame clones, with some not included. The sample holds some 2,000,000 clones; more than 90% are singletons and the top ten take roughly 0.13%. The sequenced material came from naive CD4+ T cells sorted from blood. The receptors stem from a man aged 18-30 years in good health. CDR3s include the opening cysteine and the closing phenylalanine or tryptophan. The order of the fields is clone size, V gene, D gene, J gene, CDR3 DNA, CDR3 protein. D genes are given only for firm matches. Clone size is stated in some rows and not others, as once, few, many or a class when expanded.

size: NA
V: TRBV2
D: NA
J: TRBJ2-4
DNA: TGTGCCAGCAGCGGCGAGATCTCCGCCAAAAACATTCAGTACTTC
CDR3: CASSGEISAKNIQYF

size: NA
V: TRBV19
D: TRBD1
J: TRBJ1-2
DNA: TGTGCCAGTAGTACCCGGGACAGGGTGTATGGCTACACCTTC
CDR3: CASSTRDRVYGYTF

size: NA
V: TRBV2
D: NA
J: TRBJ2-3
DNA: TGTGCCAGCCGAGGAGCCTTAACCCTCACAGATACGCAGTATTTT
CDR3: CASRGALTLTDTQYF

size: NA
V: TRBV7-2
D: TRBD2
J: TRBJ2-1
DNA: TGTGCCAGCAGCTTCCCTAGCGGGGGATCCTCAAAAGAGCAGTTCTTC
CDR3: CASSFPSGGSSKEQFF

size: NA
V: TRBV5-1
D: NA
J: TRBJ2-7
DNA: TGCGCCAGCAGCCTGGGAGGACCCTACGAGCAGTACTTC
CDR3: CASSLGGPYEQYF

size: NA
V: TRBV2
D: NA
J: TRBJ1-1
DNA: TGTGCCAGCAGCGAGGACAGAGTGGTGAACACTGAAGCTTTCTTT
CDR3: CASSEDRVVNTEAFF

size: NA
V: TRBV28
D: NA
J: TRBJ1-6
DNA: TGTGCCAGCAGTTGGACCCAAAATTCACCCCTCCACTTT
CDR3: CASSWTQNSPLHF

size: NA
V: TRBV10-3
D: NA
J: TRBJ2-5
DNA: TGTGCCATCAGCCAGATCGGGCTAGCGTTGGAGACCCAGTACTTC
CDR3: CAISQIGLALETQYF

size: NA
V: TRBV7-9
D: TRBD1
J: TRBJ2-5
DNA: TGTGCCAGCAGCTTTGGACAGGGGATGGAGACCCAGTACTTC
CDR3: CASSFGQGMETQYF

size: NA
V: TRBV9
D: NA
J: TRBJ1-1
DNA: TGTGCCAGCAGCCTTTTTGACAGCATGAACACTGAAGCTTTCTTT
CDR3: CASSLFDSMNTEAFF

size: NA
V: TRBV5-1
D: TRBD1
J: TRBJ2-3
DNA: TGCGCCAGCGACAGGGGTTCGGTCTCGAGCACAGATACGCAGTATTTT
CDR3: CASDRGSVSSTDTQYF

size: NA
V: TRBV28
D: TRBD1
J: TRBJ1-1
DNA: TGTGCCAGCAGCCTGACAGGGGGTCGGACTGAAGCTTTCTTT
CDR3: CASSLTGGRTEAFF

size: NA
V: TRBV28
D: NA
J: TRBJ1-2
DNA: TGTGCCACCTCAACCTATGGCTACACCTTC
CDR3: CATSTYGYTF

size: once
V: TRBV6-1
D: NA
J: TRBJ2-5
DNA: TGTGCCAGCGCCTCCCCCGGGGCCCCACTGGGGACCCAGTACTTC
CDR3: CASASPGAPLGTQYF

size: NA
V: TRBV11-2
D: NA
J: TRBJ1-1
DNA: TGTGCCAGCAGTCCCACAGGGATTACTGAAGCTTTCTTT
CDR3: CASSPTGITEAFF

size: NA
V: TRBV10-2
D: NA
J: TRBJ2-5
DNA: TGCGCCAGCAGTGAACTCGGGGGCGGACCCCGGGGAGCAGAGACCCAGTACTTC
CDR3: CASSELGGGPRGAETQYF

size: NA
V: TRBV18
D: TRBD2
J: TRBJ2-7
DNA: TGTGCCAGCTCACCATATAATAGCGGGAGGGCCTCCGAGCAGTACTTC
CDR3: CASSPYNSGRASEQYF